The 4 T cell receptor beta chains below all came from one sample that was sequenced in a study of Graves' ophthalmopathy and Graves' hyperthyroidism. Amplification from RNA transcripts yielded the TCR beta CDR3 regions. Scientists carried out first-round RT-PCR using HTBI primers and then a second-round multiplex PCR. TCRdb redid the calling of the multiplex PCR reads with MiXCR, one entry per CDR3 protein. The sample has 300,000 to 500,000 distinct CDR3 sequences, approximately 15% seen once. Source material: peripheral blood. The receptors were gathered from a woman between 18 and 29 years old with stable Graves' hyperthyroidism.

This clonotype was recorded at least ten times. The chain has TRBV2 and TRBJ1-1, with D perhaps matching TRBD1 (6 bases). This CDR3 has 13 residues. Trimming pared 10 bases from V and 3 bases from J, leaving 15 bases between. In germline, CDR1 is SNHLY, CDR2 FYNNEI. In DNA, the CDR3 is TGTGCCATCCTACAGGGTACGGACACTGAAGCTTTCTTT. Translation: CAILQGTDTEAFF.

The J gene is TRBJ2-7, the V gene TRBV3-1; no firm D call. V was shortened by 1 base and J by 2 bases, with 6 bases between the two germline ends. Germline V lookup: CDR1 LGHDT, CDR2 YNNKEL (reference sequence). The CDR3 is made up of 13 amino acids. The CDR3 DNA reads TGTGCCAGCAGCCAAGTCAACCCCTACGAGCAGTACTTC. Residues: CASSQVNPYEQYF.

Many counts were recorded for this clonotype. The rearrangement uses TRBV5-6 and TRBJ1-2; tentatively, D is TRBD1 (5 bases). The CDR3 contains 14 residues. CDR1 is SGHDT, CDR2 YYEEEE, per germline. The V end was cut by 0 bases, the J end by 8 bases, with 14 bases between. The CDR3 protein is CASSLVSGTEGYTF. CDR3 nucleotide sequence: TGTGCCAGCAGCTTGGTATCCGGGACGGAGGGCTACACCTTC.

This clonotype was counted at least ten times. CDR3 protein: CASSQGHRETQYF. In DNA form, the CDR3 reads TGCGCCAGCAGCCAAGGGCACCGGGAGACCCAGTACTTC. The chain uses TRBV4-1 and TRBJ2-5; D gene ambiguous. CDR3 length: 13 residues. Between the trimmed V and J ends, which lost 1 base and 5 bases, there was a span of 8 bases. Germline V CDR1 and CDR2: MGHRA, YSYEKL.